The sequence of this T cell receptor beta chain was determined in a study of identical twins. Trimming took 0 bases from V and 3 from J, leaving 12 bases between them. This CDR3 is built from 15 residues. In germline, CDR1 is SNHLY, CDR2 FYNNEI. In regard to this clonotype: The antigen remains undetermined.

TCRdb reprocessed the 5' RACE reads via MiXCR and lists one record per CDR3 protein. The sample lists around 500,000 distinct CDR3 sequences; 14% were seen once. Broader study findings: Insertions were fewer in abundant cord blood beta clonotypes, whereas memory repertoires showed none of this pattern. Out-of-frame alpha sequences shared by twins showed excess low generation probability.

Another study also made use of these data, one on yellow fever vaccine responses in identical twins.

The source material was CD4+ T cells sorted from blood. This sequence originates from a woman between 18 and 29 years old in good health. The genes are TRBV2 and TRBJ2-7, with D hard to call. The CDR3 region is CASSEAPGGYYEQYF. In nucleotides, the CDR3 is TGTGCCAGCAGTGAAGCGCCTGGCGGCTACTACGAGCAGTACTTC.